One sample yielded the 18 T cell receptor beta chains listed below, sequenced in a study of blood T cell repertoires in COVID-19. Only in-frame clones appear in the TCRdb table, and some are missing; sequencing was by immunoSEQ multiplex PCR. The sample shows around 110,000 clones, about four fifths of them seen only once. What was sequenced was peripheral blood. The receptors here all came from a woman in her fifties or sixties with acute or convalescent COVID-19.

This chain connects TRBV7-2 to TRBJ1-2, with D uncertain. Trimming stripped 1 base from V and 7 bases from J, with 13 bases between. Germline V gene data show CDR1 as SGHTA and CDR2 as FQGNSA. CDR3 length equals 14 residues. The CDR3 spells CASSLDSGNRGYTF. The DNA for the CDR3 is TGTGCCAGCAGCTTAGATTCCGGGAATCGTGGCTACACCTTC.

The chain joins TRBV4-2 to TRBJ2-1; TRBD2 matches at 16 bases. The J segment lost 6 bases and the V segment lost 3 bases, leaving 8 bases of the junction unmatched. In germline, CDR1 is LGHNA, CDR2 YNFKEQ. The CDR3 runs to 18 residues. The CDR3 loop reads CASSHAGTSGGASNEQFF. Written as DNA, the CDR3 is TGTGCCAGCAGCCATGCCGGGACTAGCGGGGGGGCCTCCAATGAGCAGTTCTTC.

CDR3 coding DNA: TGTGCCAGCAGCTTAGCGTTCGGGACATACTATGGCTACACCTTC. It yields the protein CASSLAFGTYYGYTF. V gene TRBV7-9 combines with J gene TRBJ1-2; a weak D match, TRBD1 (6 bases). The V gene's germline CDR1 is SEHNR and CDR2 FQNEAQ (reference sequence). This CDR3 is 15 amino acids long. V was trimmed by 0 bases and J by 3 bases, leaving 11 bases between them.

This clone has only a few counts. The V and J genes are TRBV7-8 and TRBJ2-3, with D unclear. Trimming removed 0 bases at V and 2 bases at J, with 15 bases between. Looked up from germline, CDR1 is SGHVS and CDR2 is FQNEAQ. CDR3 length equals 17 residues. CDR3 coding DNA: TGTGCCAGCAGCTTAGCCCCCCCTAGGCGAGTCACAGATACGCAGTATTTT. Translating gives CASSLAPPRRVTDTQYF.

Turning to this clone: One end of the junction is discordant with germline, which a read error may explain. The chain joins TRBV19 to TRBJ1-6; D is uncertain. CDR3 length equals 13 residues. CDR1 is LNHDA, CDR2 SQIVND, per germline (reference sequence). The CDR3 region has the DNA TGTGCCAGTAAAGACTCCCATAATTCACCCCTCCACTTT. Its protein is CASKDSHNSPLHF. Supplemented by reference TRBV19 and TRBJ1-6, the full variable domain reads DGGITQSPKYLFRKEGQNVTLSCEQNLNHDAMYWYRQDPGQGLRLIYYSQIVNDFQKGDIAEGYSVSREKKESFPLTVTSAQKNPTAFYLCASKDSHNSPLHFGNGTRLTVT.

This rearrangement joins TRBV20-1 to TRBJ2-1; 9 bases are a match to TRBD2. CDR3 length: 16 amino acids. J lost 6 bases, V lost 3 bases, and 12 bases had no gene match. Germline V CDR1 and CDR2: DFQATT, SNEGSKA (reference sequence). The CDR3 protein is CSASRRGGVRGNEQFF. The CDR3 nucleotides are TGCAGTGCTAGTCGGCGGGGGGGCGTTCGTGGCAATGAGCAGTTCTTC.

This clone was detected once. A much larger clone differs from this one at a single base, so this may be a read error. As DNA, the CDR3 is TGCGCCAGCAGCTTAACAGGGGCGAACACTGAAGCTTTCTTT. Encoded protein: CASSLTGANTEAFF. The chain couples TRBV5-1 to TRBJ1-1; TRBD1 matches 7 bases. The CDR3 sequence is 14 residues long. In germline, CDR1 is SGHRS, CDR2 YFSETQ. Trimming at V came to 2 bases and at J to 1 base, leaving 2 bases not matched to a gene.

A note on this clone: The sample holds other DNA sequences that translate to the same CDR3. V gene TRBV9 combines with J gene TRBJ1-4; TRBD1 agrees at 8 bases. The CDR3 is 15 residues long. Germline V lookup: CDR1 SGDLS, CDR2 YYNGEE. Trimming took 2 bases from V and 8 from J; bases not matched to a gene: 8. This CDR3 reads CASSVGQGEGEKLFF. In nucleotides, the CDR3 is TGTGCCAGCAGCGTCGGACAGGGTGAAGGGGAAAAACTGTTTTTT.

The chain combines TRBV27 with TRBJ2-1, with 9 bases that match TRBD2. The CDR3 is 18 residues long. With V trimmed by 5 bases and J by 7 bases, 18 bases remained unmatched. Germline CDR1 is MNHEY and CDR2 is SMNVEV (reference sequence). CDR3 coding DNA: TGTGCCAGCAGTCTAGTCCCCCGAGGGCGGGGGGGTTTAAATGAGCAGTTCTTC. Translating gives CASSLVPRGRGGLNEQFF.

The V gene is TRBV9, the J gene TRBJ1-2, with a tentative D call TRBD1 (5 bases). This CDR3 is 17 amino acids long. CDR1 and CDR2 (germline): SGDLS, YYNGEE. Trimming took 0 bases from V and 0 from J, leaving 15 bases between them. The CDR3 DNA reads as TGTGCCAGCAGCGTAGAGGAGGGGCCCTATTCTAACTATGGCTACACCTTC. Translation: CASSVEEGPYSNYGYTF.

The gene calls are TRBV28 and TRBJ2-7; D uncertain. CDR1 is MDHEN, CDR2 SYDVKM, per germline. V was clipped by 10 bases and J by 2 bases, with 15 bases between them. The CDR3 loop spans 13 amino acids. CDR3 residues: CAIGEVATYEQYF. In DNA, the CDR3 is TGTGCCATAGGCGAAGTAGCAACCTACGAGCAGTACTTC. Complete variable domain (other parts from reference TRBV28 and TRBJ2-7): DVKVTQSSRYLVKRTGEKVFLECVQDMDHENMFWYRQDPGLGLRLIYFSYDVKMKEKGDIPEGYSVSREKKERFSLILESASTNQTSMYLCAIGEVATYEQYFGPGTRLTVT.

The J gene is TRBJ1-2, the V gene TRBV3-1 (or the pseudogene TRBV3-2); maybe TRBD1 (5 bases). Germline V gives CDR1 LGHDT, CDR2 YNNKEL (reference sequence). Trimming stripped 1 base from V and 5 bases from J, with 8 bases between. The CDR3 is 13 residues long. CDR3 DNA sequence: TGTGCCAGCAGCCAAGGGCAGGGATATGGCTACACCTTC. Its protein is CASSQGQGYGYTF.

A word on this clone: This clone may be a read error of a much larger clone one base away. The sample carries other DNA sequences with the same CDR3. This rearrangement joins TRBV7-9 to TRBJ2-7; 11 positions match TRBD1. J gave up 4 bases and V 5 bases, and 1 base lay outside the gene matches. Germline CDR1 and CDR2: SEHNR and FQNEAQ (reference sequence). CDR3 length equals 13 residues. CDR3 coding DNA: TGTGCCAGCAGCCGGGACAGGGGGTACGAGCAGTACTTC. It encodes CASSRDRGYEQYF.

This clone has a handful of counts. CDR3 loop: CAISESLLADYEQYF. The CDR3, as DNA: TGTGCCATCAGTGAGTCTCTACTAGCGGACTACGAGCAGTACTTC. The chain is built from TRBV10-3 and TRBJ2-7, with TRBD2 matching over 8 bases. Germline loops: CDR1 ENHRY, CDR2 SYGVKD. This CDR3 is 15 amino acids long. V lost 0 bases to trimming and J lost 3 bases; unmatched junction nucleotides: 4.

V usage is TRBV5-1 and J usage is TRBJ2-3, with 9 positions matching TRBD2. From germline, CDR1 is SGHRS and CDR2 YFSETQ. The CDR3 consists of 15 residues. Trimming removed 5 bases from V and 2 bases from J; junction bases left unmatched: 6. CDR3 amino acids: CASSPRGGSTDTQYF. CDR3 sequence (DNA): TGCGCCAGCAGTCCGCGGGGGGGATCCACAGATACGCAGTATTTT.

The chain has TRBV2 and TRBJ1-2, with D maybe TRBD1 (5 bases). The germline CDR1 and CDR2 sequences are SNHLY and FYNNEI. V dropped 3 bases and J dropped 7 bases, with 15 bases sitting between them. This CDR3 spans 14 amino acids. The CDR3 coding sequence is TGTGCCAGCAGTGAGGCCCGGGGGTCGGGTGGCTACACCTTC. This encodes CASSEARGSGGYTF.

This sequence joins TRBV4-2 and TRBJ2-1; D not certain. Trimming pared 0 bases from V and 0 bases from J, leaving 6 bases between. This CDR3 comprises 15 residues. CDR1 and CDR2 from the germline V gene are LGHNA and YNFKEQ. The CDR3 protein is CASSQDIGSYNEQFF. As DNA, the CDR3 is TGTGCCAGCAGCCAAGATATCGGCTCCTACAATGAGCAGTTCTTC.

Concerning this clone itself: Within the sample, other DNA sequences also encode this same CDR3. The rearrangement joins TRBV12-3 or TRBV12-4 to TRBJ2-3; D gene ambiguous. The CDR3 is 13 amino acids. V was pared by 3 bases and J by 2 bases, with 6 bases between. The CDR3 nucleotides are TGTGCCAGCAGTTTTGGCCACACAGATACGCAGTATTTT. Translated, it gives CASSFGHTDTQYF.